Below, 32 T cell receptor beta chains from the same sample are listed, as sequenced in a study of blood T cell repertoires in COVID-19. The data were produced by immunoSEQ multiplex PCR, yet TCRdb's version contains in-frame clones alone and is incomplete. The sample shows fewer than 350,000 clones, 81% of them seen only once. The source material was peripheral blood. These receptors came from a woman aged 60-75 years with active or convalescent COVID-19.

This chain links TRBV10-2 with TRBJ2-5; a possible D gene is TRBD1 (7 bases). The CDR3 has 16 amino acids. Trimming left V 6 bases short and J 2 bases short, with 19 bases between. CDR1 and CDR2 from the germline V gene are WSHSY and SAAADI. The CDR3 sequence is CASRSRGEGGQETQYF. DNA of the CDR3: TGCGCCAGCAGGAGCAGGGGGGAAGGGGGACAAGAGACCCAGTACTTC.

V gene TRBV18 combines with J gene TRBJ2-3, with 7 positions matching TRBD1. From germline, CDR1 is KGHSH and CDR2 LQKENI. CDR3 length: 16 residues. V shed 3 bases, J shed 0 bases, and the junction held 6 bases outside the gene matches. CDR3 residues: CASSPGRQGSTDTQYF. CDR3 bases: TGTGCCAGCTCACCGGGTCGACAGGGTAGCACAGATACGCAGTATTTT.

V gene TRBV18 combines with J gene TRBJ1-1; D not certain. The V gene lost 5 bases and the J gene lost 2 bases, with 12 bases spanning the gap. CDR1 and CDR2 from the germline V gene are KGHSH and LQKENI. This CDR3 has 14 residues. CDR3 residues: CASSAIELNTEAFF. CDR3 nucleotides: TGTGCCAGCTCAGCTATCGAGCTAAACACTGAAGCTTTCTTT.

The rearrangement joins TRBV19 to TRBJ1-1; TRBD1 is a possible D gene (5 bases). V was pared by 5 bases and J by 1 base, with 8 bases between. The germline V gene has CDR1 LNHDA and CDR2 SQIVND (reference sequence). The length of the CDR3 is 13 residues. The CDR3, as DNA: TGTGCCAGTAGTCAGGGATCGAACACTGAAGCTTTCTTT. Amino acid sequence: CASSQGSNTEAFF.

V gene TRBV21-1 combines with J gene TRBJ1-2; the D call in the table, TRBD1, was not verified against the DNA. TRBV21-1 is a pseudogene segment. The CDR3 is made up of 14 amino acids. DNA of the CDR3: TGTGCCAGCAGCACTGGGACAGCGGACTATGGCTACACCTTC. Amino acid sequence: CASSTGTADYGYTF.

The chain combines TRBV7-9 with TRBJ2-2; 14 bases map to TRBD2. The germline V gene has CDR1 SEHNR and CDR2 FQNEAQ (reference sequence). This CDR3 spans 19 amino acids. V was clipped by 5 bases and J by 0 bases; unmatched bases: 8. The CDR3 reads CASSGRTSGGLSNTGELFF. The CDR3 nucleotides read TGTGCCAGCAGCGGGAGGACTAGCGGGGGGCTATCGAACACCGGGGAGCTGTTTTTT.

In regard to this clone: A read error may produce the germline difference seen at one junction end. The rearrangement links TRBV7-7 to TRBJ2-1; 10 positions agree with TRBD2. This CDR3 is 15 amino acids long. CDR1 SSHAT and CDR2 FNYEAQ come from the germline V gene (reference sequence). CDR3 sequence reads: CASSPLAGIHNEQFF. Here the CDR3 DNA reads TGTGCTAGCAGCCCACTAGCGGGGATTCACAATGAGCAGTTCTTC.

Turning to this clone: A junction boundary mismatches the germline segment, possibly from a read error. The chain links TRBV7-7 to TRBJ1-1; D is unclear. Looked up from germline, CDR1 is SSHAT and CDR2 is FNYEAQ (reference sequence). The CDR3 runs to 12 residues. The CDR3 loop is CASSPLATEAFF. The CDR3 DNA reads as TGTGCTAGCAGCCCCCTAGCCACTGAAGCTTTCTTT. The whole variable domain, remainder taken from reference TRBV7-7 and TRBJ1-1, is GAGVSQSPRYKVTKRGQDVTLRCDPISSHATLYWYQQALGQGPEFLTYFNYEAQPDKSGLPSDRFSAERPEGSISTLTIQRTEQRDSAMYRCASSPLATEAFFGQGTRLTVV.

This chain joins TRBV27 and TRBJ2-3, with 8 bases lining up with TRBD2. Germline V CDR1 and CDR2: MNHEY, SMNVEV (reference sequence). This CDR3 spans 13 amino acids. Unmatched junction bases numbered 5, after V lost 10 bases and J lost 2 bases. CDR3 region: CATYSGDTDTQYF. DNA of the CDR3: TGTGCCACCTATAGCGGGGACACAGATACGCAGTATTTT.

This clone appeared a single time. V gene TRBV7-8 combines with J gene TRBJ1-5; tentatively, D is TRBD1 (5 bases). Trimming removed 8 bases at V and 1 base at J, with 15 bases between. CDR1 SGHVS and CDR2 FQNEAQ come from the germline V gene. This CDR3 is 15 amino acids long. CDR3 in DNA: TGTGCCAGCCGCCCGGGAGGGGAGAGCAATCAGCCCCAGCATTTT. Protein product: CASRPGGESNQPQHF.

The rearrangement joins TRBV19 to TRBJ1-1, with unresolved D. This CDR3 contains 15 residues. Deletions cut 4 bases from V and 4 bases from J, with 16 bases between. Germline V gene lookup returns CDR1 LNHDA and CDR2 SQIVND (reference sequence). The CDR3 DNA reads TGTGCCAGTAGTAATGGCCCTGCGCGCGGCACTGAAGCTTTCTTT. Translation gives CASSNGPARGTEAFF.

The rearrangement links TRBV6-6 to TRBJ2-1; D may be TRBD2 (7 bases). The germline gives CDR1 MNHNY, CDR2 SVGAGI (reference sequence). This CDR3 contains 13 residues. V dropped 8 bases and J dropped 8 bases, with 16 bases sitting between them. In DNA, the CDR3 is TGTGCCAGCCTCTTGAGGGGGGGCGATGAGCAGTTCTTC. Translation gives CASLLRGGDEQFF.

The chain combines TRBV7-9 with TRBJ1-1, with 7 bases aligning to TRBD1. The CDR3 extends over 14 amino acids. The J segment lost 5 bases and the V segment lost 6 bases, leaving 9 bases of the junction unmatched. Per the germline V gene, CDR1 is SEHNR and CDR2 is FQNEAQ (reference sequence). CDR3 region: CASSATGVGTEAFF. The CDR3 DNA reads as TGTGCCAGCAGTGCTACAGGGGTGGGGACTGAAGCTTTCTTT.

A single count supports this clone. This chain joins TRBV10-2 and TRBJ2-5, with a weak D call TRBD2 (5 bases). The CDR3 has 16 amino acids. Deletions cut 2 bases from V and 4 bases from J, with 17 bases between. Germline-derived CDR1 and CDR2 are WSHSY and SAAADI. In nucleotides, the CDR3 is TGCGCCAGCAGTGAGATAGGCGGTTACGCGGGAGAGACCCAGTACTTC. This gives the protein CASSEIGGYAGETQYF.

The chain couples TRBV6-5 to TRBJ1-1; the D gene is possibly TRBD1 (5 bases). The V end lost 2 bases, the J end lost 1 base, and 5 bases lay between the germline ends. The CDR3 length is 13 residues. The germline gives CDR1 MNHEY, CDR2 SVGAGI. The DNA of the CDR3 is TGTGCCAGCAGTTACGGACAGAACACTGAAGCTTTCTTT. Translation: CASSYGQNTEAFF.

The chain recombines TRBV5-8 with TRBJ1-2; tentatively, D is TRBD1 (5 bases). The CDR3 covers 14 residues. Germline V CDR1 and CDR2: SGHTS, YDEGEE. V was shortened by 1 base and J by 4 bases, with 11 bases between the two germline ends. CDR3 sequence: CASSLLRRGYGYTF. In nucleotides, the CDR3 is TGTGCCAGCAGCTTGTTGAGGAGGGGCTATGGCTACACCTTC.

The CDR3 spells CASSPRQGALLDTQYF. The CDR3 region has the DNA TGTGCCAGCAGCCCGCGACAGGGGGCGTTGTTGGATACGCAGTATTTT. This chain joins TRBV9 and TRBJ2-3; 10 bases align to TRBD1. Germline CDR1 SGDLS, CDR2 YYNGEE. The CDR3 has 16 amino acids. Trimming removed 4 bases from V and 6 bases from J; junction bases left unmatched: 11.

The chain links TRBV5-6 to TRBJ1-2; no firm D call. The CDR3 length is 14 residues. V lost 4 bases to trimming and J lost 5 bases, with 15 bases between them. The germline V gene encodes CDR1 SGHDT and CDR2 YYEEEE. DNA for the CDR3: TGTGCCAGCAGCCTCGACGGGAGGGAATATGGCTACACCTTC. It specifies CASSLDGREYGYTF.

This clone was detected once. This chain uses TRBV5-6 with TRBJ2-1; the match to TRBD1 covers 8 bases. Trimming took 4 bases from V and 8 from J; bases not matched to a gene: 11. The CDR3 consists of 15 residues. Germline V gene sequence: CDR1 SGHDT, CDR2 YYEEEE. The CDR3 nucleotides are TGTGCCAGCAGCCCGCGGACAGGGCCGTCGGATGAGCAGTTCTTC. Amino acid sequence: CASSPRTGPSDEQFF. Complete variable domain (other parts from reference TRBV5-6 and TRBJ2-1): DAGVTQSPTHLIKTRGQQVTLRCSPKSGHDTVSWYQQALGQGPQFIFQYYEEEERQRGNFPDRFSGHQFPNYSSELNVNALLLGDSALYLCASSPRTGPSDEQFFGPGTRLTVL.

The rearrangement uses TRBV3-1 (or the pseudogene TRBV3-2) and TRBJ2-7; D possibly corresponds to TRBD2 (6 bases). The CDR3 covers 14 residues. CDR1 is LGHDT and CDR2 is YNNKEL in the germline V gene (reference sequence). V was clipped by 7 bases and J by 1 base, with 14 bases between them. The CDR3 sequence is CASTRGTGSYEQYF. CDR3 in DNA: TGTGCCAGCACGCGGGGCACGGGGTCCTACGAGCAGTACTTC.

CDR3 sequence (DNA): TGTGCCAGCAGCTTCGGGGGACTAGCGGGGGGACATGAGACCCAGTACTTC. Encoded protein: CASSFGGLAGGHETQYF. This chain links TRBV11-2 with TRBJ2-5, with 15 bases fitting TRBD2. The CDR3 has 17 residues. V lost 3 bases to trimming and J lost 5 bases; unmatched junction nucleotides: 7. From germline, CDR1 is SGHAT and CDR2 FQNNGV.

The rearrangement links TRBV5-1 to TRBJ2-1, with 10 bases that match TRBD2. The V gene end was trimmed by 0 bases and the J gene end by 7 bases; junction bases not matched to a gene: 7. This CDR3 is built from 16 residues. Germline V gene sequence: CDR1 SGHRS, CDR2 YFSETQ. The chain's CDR3 is CASSLGTSGIGNEQFF. CDR3 sequence (DNA): TGCGCCAGCAGCTTGGGGACTAGCGGTATTGGGAATGAGCAGTTCTTC.

The rearrangement joins TRBV6-2 or TRBV6-3 to TRBJ1-1; a possible D gene is TRBD1 (5 bases). Germline lookup yields CDR1 MNHEY and CDR2 SVGEGT. V lost 2 bases to trimming and J lost 8 bases, with 12 bases between them. CDR3 length equals 13 residues. CDR3 sequence reads: CASSYPPGLEAFF. The CDR3 DNA is TGTGCCAGCAGTTACCCACCGGGACTGGAAGCTTTCTTT.

This clone was seen only once. V gene TRBV7-2 combines with J gene TRBJ2-4; TRBD1 is a possible D gene (6 bases). V was clipped by 2 bases and J by 1 base, with 12 bases between them. The CDR3 is 16 residues long. The germline V gene has CDR1 SGHTA and CDR2 FQGNSA. In nucleotides, the CDR3 is TGTGCCAGCAGCTTATGGACAGCCGGGGCCAAAAACATTCAGTACTTC. This translates into CASSLWTAGAKNIQYF.

This chain uses TRBV2 with TRBJ2-1; 8 bases agree with TRBD2. The CDR3 contains 14 residues. J lost 7 bases, V lost 5 bases, and 7 bases had no gene match. Germline V gene sequence: CDR1 SNHLY, CDR2 FYNNEI. The chain's CDR3 is CASSSRGGSNEQFF. CDR3 DNA: TGTGCCAGCAGTTCTCGCGGGGGGTCGAATGAGCAGTTCTTC. The variable domain in full, completed from reference TRBV2 and TRBJ2-1, reads EPEVTQTPSHQVTQMGQEVILRCVPISNHLYFYWYRQILGQKVEFLVSFYNNEISEKSEIFDDQFSVERPDGSNFTLKIRSTKLEDSAMYFCASSSRGGSNEQFFGPGTRLTVL.

The rearrangement joins TRBV7-6 to TRBJ2-3, with TRBD2 matching 11 bases. With 3 bases clipped from V and 2 bases from J, the junction kept 7 bases outside the gene matches. Per germline, CDR1 SGHVS and CDR2 FNYEAQ. The CDR3 extends over 17 amino acids. As DNA, the CDR3 is TGTGCCAGCAGCTTTCCCCCGGGACTAGCGGACACAGATACGCAGTATTTT. Translation: CASSFPPGLADTDTQYF.

The chain uses TRBV6-2 or TRBV6-3 and TRBJ1-2; D gene uncertain. This CDR3 spans 12 amino acids. Germline assignment: CDR1 MNHEY and CDR2 SVGEGT. V was clipped by 4 bases and J by 9 bases, with 12 bases between them. The CDR3 region has the DNA TGTGCCAGCAGTTCGGCCCCGGGAAGCTACACCTTC. It yields the protein CASSSAPGSYTF.

The chain combines TRBV2 with TRBJ2-2; no clear D. Germline loops: CDR1 SNHLY, CDR2 FYNNEI. Trimming took 4 bases from V and 4 from J, leaving 7 bases between them. CDR3 length: 13 amino acids. In DNA form, the CDR3 reads TGTGCCAGCAGTGGCCCGGGCACCGGGGAGCTGTTTTTT. Encoded protein: CASSGPGTGELFF.

J is TRBJ2-5 and V is TRBV11-3; 13 nucleotides align to TRBD2. There are 17 residues in the CDR3. V shed 5 bases, J shed 0 bases, and the junction held 6 bases outside the gene matches. The germline V gene has CDR1 SGHNT and CDR2 YENEEA. The CDR3: CASSPGLAGDNQETQYF. DNA for the CDR3: TGTGCCAGCAGCCCCGGACTAGCGGGGGACAACCAAGAGACCCAGTACTTC.

This clone was picked up a small number of times. This chain uses TRBV20-1 with TRBJ2-5; perhaps TRBD1 as D (6 bases). Germline values: CDR1 DFQATT, CDR2 SNEGSKA (reference sequence). V was cut by 3 bases and J by 3 bases, with 17 bases left in between. CDR3 length: 15 amino acids. The CDR3 here is CSASIQGSTKETQYF. CDR3 in DNA: TGCAGTGCTAGTATCCAGGGGAGTACGAAAGAGACCCAGTACTTC.

The chain is built from TRBV19 and TRBJ2-4; D may be TRBD2 (7 bases). CDR3 length: 16 amino acids. Trimming stripped 1 base from V and 7 bases from J, with 17 bases between. Germline V gene lookup returns CDR1 LNHDA and CDR2 SQIVND (reference sequence). The CDR3 sequence is CASSIAGGHGQNIQYF. The CDR3, as DNA: TGTGCCAGTAGTATAGCGGGGGGACATGGACAGAACATTCAGTACTTC.

This clone was found once. V gene TRBV7-2 combines with J gene TRBJ1-1, with 12 bases fitting TRBD1. CDR3 size: 16 residues. Germline V gene sequence: CDR1 SGHTA, CDR2 FQGNSA. The V gene end was trimmed by 5 bases and the J gene end by 5 bases; junction bases not matched to a gene: 9. This CDR3 is CASSARGDRGRTEAFF. The CDR3 bases are TGTGCCAGCAGCGCTAGGGGGGACAGGGGGCGAACTGAAGCTTTCTTT.